Following are 26 T cell receptor beta chains from one sample sequenced in a study of cytomegalovirus exposure and HLA in healthy donors (dated by TCRdb to about 2017). Libraries were made using the immunoSEQ multiplex PCR assay. For the multiplex PCR, a mixture combining 60 forward primers for TCR Vbeta segments and 13 reverse primers for TCR Jbeta segments was used. Entries here come from immuneACCESS through TCRdb and include only in-frame sequences with V and J called. Some clones fail to appear in such tables; in the studies checked, an unresolved V gene covers under half of the shortfall, and the cause of the remainder is unknown. For this sample there are approximately 130,000 clones; approximately 85% appear just once. The ten largest make up under 8.5% of the sample. Sequencing was performed on PBMCs. The receptors come from a woman in her twenties or thirties in good health and CMV-seropositive.

This rearrangement joins TRBV5-7 to TRBJ1-2; D possibly corresponds to TRBD1 (6 bases). TRBV5-7 is an open reading frame whose function is uncertain. This CDR3 has 13 amino acids. The V end lost 1 base, the J end lost 6 bases, and 10 bases lay between the germline ends. As DNA, the CDR3 is TGTGCCAGCAGCTTGTTAGGGGACAATGGCTACACCTTC. Its protein is CASSLLGDNGYTF.

The gene calls are TRBV5-1 and TRBJ1-2, with 9 bases fitting TRBD1. V shed 4 bases and J 8 bases; nucleotides not matched to a gene: 6. Germline values: CDR1 SGHRS, CDR2 YFSETQ. The CDR3 is 13 amino acids. The CDR3 nucleotides read TGCGCCAGCAGCCTCCGGACAGGGGACGGCTACACCTTC. It is translated as CASSLRTGDGYTF.

This clone was seen only once. The DNA of the CDR3 is TGTGCCAGCAGTAAAACAGGGGAAGGAACTAATGAAAAACTGTTTTTT. This gives the protein CASSKTGEGTNEKLFF. The chain uses TRBV28 and TRBJ1-4; 7 bases align to TRBD1. Germline loops: CDR1 MDHEN, CDR2 SYDVKM. The CDR3 spans 16 residues. With 5 bases clipped from V and 1 base from J, the junction kept 7 bases outside the gene matches.

This clone was seen more than once but under ten times. The V and J genes are TRBV5-1 and TRBJ1-4; no clear D. CDR1 is SGHRS, CDR2 YFSETQ, per germline. V was trimmed by 1 base and J by 8 bases, leaving 12 bases between them. The CDR3 is 14 amino acids. CDR3 coding DNA: TGCGCCAGCAGCTTGACGGCGGCAGCAGAAAAACTGTTTTTT. It translates to CASSLTAAAEKLFF.

This sequence joins TRBV7-6 and TRBJ2-2; D unresolved. The CDR3 covers 12 residues. Germline CDR1 SGHVS, CDR2 FNYEAQ. V was clipped by 5 bases and J by 3 bases, with 4 bases between them. Here the CDR3 DNA reads TGTGCCAGCAGCCTCGACACCGGGGAGCTGTTTTTT. Its protein product is CASSLDTGELFF.

The chain joins TRBV28 to TRBJ1-5; D may be TRBD1 (5 bases). Trimming cost V 5 bases and J 0 bases, with 11 bases left between them. This CDR3 contains 15 residues. Germline V lookup: CDR1 MDHEN, CDR2 SYDVKM. CDR3 region: CASSPRGGSNQPQHF. DNA for the CDR3: TGTGCCAGCAGTCCCCGGGGGGGTAGCAATCAGCCCCAGCATTTT. The complete variable domain, with remaining parts taken from reference TRBV28 and TRBJ1-5, reads DVKVTQSSRYLVKRTGEKVFLECVQDMDHENMFWYRQDPGLGLRLIYFSYDVKMKEKGDIPEGYSVSREKKERFSLILESASTNQTSMYLCASSPRGGSNQPQHFGDGTRLSIL.

The V call is TRBV7-9, the J call TRBJ2-6; 10 nucleotides agree with TRBD1. This CDR3 has 18 residues. Germline V gene sequence: CDR1 SEHNR, CDR2 FQNEAQ (reference sequence). Losses at the gene ends were 5 bases for V and 0 bases for J; bases not matched to a gene: 7. The CDR3 bases are TGTGCCAGCAGCCCGACAGGGGGCCTGAGCTCTGGGGCCAACGTCCTGACTTTC. Amino acids: CASSPTGGLSSGANVLTF. Full variable domain (remainder filled in from reference TRBV7-9 and TRBJ2-6): DTGVSQNPRHKITKRGQNVTFRCDPISEHNRLYWYRQTLGQGPEFLTYFQNEAQLEKSRLLSDRFSAERPKGSFSTLEIQRTEQGDSAMYLCASSPTGGLSSGANVLTFGAGSRLTVL.

The rearrangement joins TRBV28 to TRBJ2-7, with D maybe TRBD2 (6 bases). V lost 7 bases, J lost 5 bases, and 18 bases lay in between. Germline V gene lookup returns CDR1 MDHEN and CDR2 SYDVKM. This CDR3 has 14 residues. This CDR3 reads CASTTGDGAHEQYF. The CDR3 DNA follows: TGTGCCAGCACTACGGGGGACGGGGCCCACGAGCAGTACTTC.

The chain carries TRBV5-1 and TRBJ2-2; the D gene is possibly TRBD2 (7 bases). The CDR3 is 14 amino acids. Trimming took off 2 bases at V and 6 bases at J, with 11 bases between the two ends. Looked up from germline, CDR1 is SGHRS and CDR2 is YFSETQ. DNA for the CDR3: TGCGCCAGCAGCTTCGAGGGGGGGTCCGGGGAGCTGTTTTTT. It codes for CASSFEGGSGELFF.

The J gene is TRBJ2-7, the V gene TRBV5-8; weak D call: TRBD2 (6 bases). This CDR3 comprises 13 residues. The ends were cut back, 6 bases at V and 0 bases at J, with 10 bases in the middle. The germline V gene has CDR1 SGHTS and CDR2 YDEGEE. The CDR3 loop reads CASTVGGSYEQYF. The CDR3 DNA is TGTGCCAGCACCGTGGGGGGCTCCTACGAGCAGTACTTC. Looking up the rest from reference TRBV5-8 and TRBJ2-7 gives the full variable domain: EAGVTQSPTHLIKTRGQQATLRCSPISGHTSVYWYQQALGLGLQFLLWYDEGEERNRGNFPPRFSGRQFPNYSSELNVNALELEDSALYLCASTVGGSYEQYFGPGTRLTVT.

A note on this clone: Other DNA variants within this sample encode the same CDR3. V gene TRBV30 combines with J gene TRBJ2-7; 8 bases map to TRBD2. The CDR3 extends over 13 amino acids. V lost 3 bases and J lost 2; bases outside the gene matches: 3. Per the germline V gene, CDR1 is GTSNPN and CDR2 is SVGIG (reference sequence). The CDR3 reads CAWRTGGAYEQYF. CDR3 in DNA: TGTGCCTGGAGGACGGGGGGGGCCTACGAGCAGTACTTC.

This sequence joins TRBV7-3 and TRBJ1-6; D unresolved. The length of the CDR3 is 15 residues. The germline V and J ends were trimmed by 1 base and 7 bases, with 11 bases remaining between them. From germline, CDR1 is SGHTA and CDR2 FQGTGA. As DNA, the CDR3 is TGTGCCAGCAGCTTAAACGCTCCGGGGAATTCACCCCTCCACTTT. Its translation: CASSLNAPGNSPLHF.

This chain joins TRBV10-3 and TRBJ1-1, with TRBD1 identical over 8 bases. The CDR3 loop spans 14 amino acids. Per the germline V gene, CDR1 is ENHRY and CDR2 is SYGVKD. J was trimmed by 3 bases and V by 2 bases; bases with no gene match: 2. The CDR3 nucleotides read TGTGCCATCAGTGAGGACAGGGGCGACACTGAAGCTTTCTTT. It specifies CAISEDRGDTEAFF.

V is TRBV5-6 and J is TRBJ1-2, with D possibly being TRBD1 (6 bases). Germline CDR1 and CDR2: SGHDT and YYEEEE. The CDR3 has 16 amino acids. V was cut by 0 bases and J by 5 bases, with 17 bases left in between. The CDR3 region has the DNA TGTGCCAGCAGCTTGGAGGCGGCCAGGGGAGGGTATGGCTACACCTTC. It yields the protein CASSLEAARGGYGYTF.

The chain uses TRBV5-1 and TRBJ1-5; unclear D gene. Trimming stripped 1 base from V and 1 base from J, with 9 bases between. This CDR3 spans 15 amino acids. In germline, CDR1 is SGHRS, CDR2 YFSETQ. The CDR3 coding sequence is TGCGCCAGCAGCTTGTGGGGAGAAAGCAATCAGCCCCAGCATTTT. This codes for CASSLWGESNQPQHF.

The chain recombines TRBV5-1 with TRBJ1-6; D is unclear. Germline CDR1 reads SGHRS; CDR2 reads YFSETQ. The CDR3 length is 17 residues. Deletions cut 1 base from V and 5 bases from J, with 16 bases between. The CDR3 loop reads CASSLPPGGSDNSPLHF. The DNA for the CDR3 is TGCGCCAGCAGCTTGCCTCCGGGAGGCAGCGATAATTCACCCCTCCACTTT.

This sequence joins TRBV5-1 and TRBJ2-3; the match to TRBD2 covers 12 bases. V dropped 5 bases and J dropped 2; count of bases not matched to a gene: 6. The CDR3 is made up of 16 amino acids. CDR1 and CDR2 (germline): SGHRS, YFSETQ. CDR3 coding DNA: TGCGCCAGCAGTCTAGCGGGGGGGGTAATCACAGATACGCAGTATTTT. This translates into CASSLAGGVITDTQYF. Combining the CDR3 with reference TRBV5-1 and TRBJ2-3 gives the whole variable domain KAGVTQTPRYLIKTRGQQVTLSCSPISGHRSVSWYQQTPGQGLQFLFEYFSETQRNKGNFPGRFSGRQFSNSRSEMNVSTLELGDSALYLCASSLAGGVITDTQYFGPGTRLTVL.

Only a few counts were recorded for this clone. V usage is TRBV5-1 and J usage is TRBJ1-5, with 11 bases lining up with TRBD1. Trimming took 4 bases from V and 1 from J; bases not matched to a gene: 4. The CDR3 runs 16 residues. CDR1 and CDR2 from the germline V gene are SGHRS and YFSETQ. For the CDR3, the DNA is TGCGCCAGCAGCACCGGGACAGGGGGGAGCAATCAGCCCCAGCATTTT. This gives the protein CASSTGTGGSNQPQHF.

V is TRBV4-1 and J is TRBJ1-5; 8 positions agree with TRBD1. CDR3 size: 19 residues. V was clipped by 1 base and J by 0 bases; unmatched bases: 11. Germline CDR1 is MGHRA and CDR2 is YSYEKL. CDR3 DNA: TGCGCCAGCAGCCAAGTCAAGGAGGACAGGGACCCTAGCAATCAGCCCCAGCATTTT. Translation gives CASSQVKEDRDPSNQPQHF.

The gene calls are TRBV18 and TRBJ2-1; D may be TRBD1 (5 bases). The germline gives CDR1 KGHSH, CDR2 LQKENI. The CDR3 covers 14 residues. Between the trimmed V and J ends, which lost 6 bases and 4 bases, there was a span of 13 bases. CDR3 in amino acids: CASSYRRQYNEQFF. In nucleotides, the CDR3 is TGTGCCAGCTCCTACCGGCGACAGTACAATGAGCAGTTCTTC.

The chain has TRBV2 and TRBJ1-2, with 9 positions matching TRBD1. CDR3 length equals 14 residues. Per the germline V gene, CDR1 is SNHLY and CDR2 is FYNNEI. Germline trimming cut 6 bases from V and 1 base from J; bases unmatched to any gene: 3. This CDR3 reads CASSSTGGNYGYTF. For the CDR3, the DNA is TGTGCCAGCAGCTCGACAGGGGGTAACTATGGCTACACCTTC.

The V and J genes are TRBV5-1 and TRBJ2-7, with 9 bases that match TRBD2. CDR3 size: 15 residues. CDR1 and CDR2 (germline): SGHRS, YFSETQ. V was pared by 0 bases and J by 2 bases, with 3 bases of the junction left unmatched. The CDR3 reads CASSLVAGATYEQYF. CDR3 nucleotides: TGCGCCAGCAGCTTGGTAGCGGGGGCTACCTACGAGCAGTACTTC. The full variable domain, with the rest looked up from reference TRBV5-1 and TRBJ2-7, is KAGVTQTPRYLIKTRGQQVTLSCSPISGHRSVSWYQQTPGQGLQFLFEYFSETQRNKGNFPGRFSGRQFSNSRSEMNVSTLELGDSALYLCASSLVAGATYEQYFGPGTRLTVT.

The V gene is TRBV5-1, the J gene TRBJ2-5, with D perhaps matching TRBD2 (7 bases). Per the germline V gene, CDR1 is SGHRS and CDR2 is YFSETQ. Trimming removed 0 bases from V and 1 base from J, with 13 bases in between. This CDR3 contains 16 residues. The CDR3 reads CASSLEGGGLQETQYF. CDR3 DNA sequence: TGCGCCAGCAGCTTGGAAGGGGGAGGGCTCCAAGAGACCCAGTACTTC.

The gene calls are TRBV5-1 and TRBJ2-3, with D hard to call. Trimming stripped 3 bases from V and 4 bases from J, with 18 bases between. CDR3 size: 16 residues. Germline values: CDR1 SGHRS, CDR2 YFSETQ. The CDR3: CASSSRLGALADTQYF. In nucleotides, the CDR3 is TGCGCCAGCAGCTCCCGGCTAGGAGCCCTCGCAGATACGCAGTATTTT.

In its sample, this clone was seen a few times. The chain carries TRBV5-1 and TRBJ2-7; a weak D match, TRBD1 (7 bases). V shed 7 bases and J shed 7 bases, with 21 bases lying between them. The germline V gene encodes CDR1 SGHRS and CDR2 YFSETQ. The CDR3 consists of 14 residues. The CDR3 nucleotides read TGCGCCAGCTCTCCGGGGGCAGGGGGAAGAGAGCAGTACTTC. Translating it yields CASSPGAGGREQYF.

This chain links TRBV5-5 with TRBJ1-5; possible D gene TRBD1, 5 bases. CDR3 length: 14 residues. Trimming removed 0 bases from V and 5 bases from J, with 9 bases in between. Germline V CDR1 and CDR2: SGHKS, YYEKEE (reference sequence). The CDR3, as DNA: TGTGCCAGCAGCTTGGGTCAGGGTCATCAGCCCCAGCATTTT. Translated, it gives CASSLGQGHQPQHF.